The rows below give T cell receptor beta chains drawn from one sample of a study of brain T cells in children with intractable seizures. The assay was immunoSEQ multiplex PCR, and TCRdb's table has in-frame clones only and misses some. Of hundreds of thousands of clones in the sample, about 94% were seen once. Material: peripheral blood, obtained approximately 5 months after surgery. Every receptor here comes from a boy under three years old with tuberous sclerosis and intractable seizures. Each CDR3 is given with its conserved first and last residue. A D gene is named only where the DNA matches it firmly. Expanded clones get a size class; other rows say once, few or many, or leave the size out.

J gene	clone size	D gene	V gene	CDR3 length	CDR3 DNA	CDR3 protein
TRBJ2-7	-	-	TRBV27	11	TGTGCCAGCAGTTTAGGGCGCAAGCAGTACTTC	CASSLGRKQYF
TRBJ1-5	few	-	TRBV11-3	13	TGTGCCAGCAGCCGAGATAGCAATCAGCCCCAGCATTTT	CASSRDSNQPQHF
TRBJ2-7	-	TRBD2	TRBV5-8	14	TGTGCCAGCGTCGGACTAGGAGGGATCTACGAGCAGTACTTC	CASVGLGGIYEQYF
TRBJ2-3	-	TRBD2	TRBV7-9	15	TGTGCCAGCAGCTTAGGAACTAGCGGGAGTGATACGCAGTATTTT	CASSLGTSGSDTQYF
TRBJ2-4	once	-	TRBV23-1	15	TGCGCCAGCAGTCAATCGGATCCCGGGAAAAACATTCAGTACTTC	CASSQSDPGKNIQYF
TRBJ2-7	-	TRBD2	TRBV7-3	12	TGTGCCAGCAGCTTAGCGGGAGGCGAGCAGTACTTC	CASSLAGGEQYF
TRBJ1-4	once	TRBD1	TRBV24-1	16	TGTGCCACCAGTGAACCCCGACTGGGGACAGCTGAAAAACTGTTTTTT	CATSEPRLGTAEKLFF
TRBJ2-7	-	TRBD2	TRBV6-5	14	TGTGCCAGCAGGCGGGAGGCCAAATCCTACGAGCAGTACTTC	CASRREAKSYEQYF
TRBJ1-4	-	-	TRBV5-4	14	TGTGCCAGCAGCCGACAGAACTTTAATGAAAAACTGTTTTTT	CASSRQNFNEKLFF
TRBJ2-7	-	TRBD2	TRBV11-3	15	TGTGCCAGCAGCCCGGGAGGCGGGCCCTCCTACGAGCAGTACTTC	CASSPGGGPSYEQYF
TRBJ1-2	-	-	TRBV6-5	15	TGTGCCAGCAGTTGGGGACCGCGACCTAACTATGGCTACACCTTC	CASSWGPRPNYGYTF
TRBJ1-2	once	-	TRBV6-1	14	TGTGCCAGCAGTGACAGGGCCCCACCCTATGGCTACACCTTC	CASSDRAPPYGYTF
TRBJ2-1	once	TRBD2	TRBV19	17	TGTGCCAGTAGTCTTCGGACTAGCGGGTTTACCTACAATGAGCAGTTCTTC	CASSLRTSGFTYNEQFF
TRBJ1-1	-	TRBD1	TRBV25-1	14	TGTGCCAGCAGTGTCTTGGGACAGGGCACTGAAGCTTTCTTT	CASSVLGQGTEAFF
TRBJ1-2	-	-	TRBV7-2	14	TGTGCCAGCAGCTTAGAGCAGGGGAACTATGGCTACACCTTC	CASSLEQGNYGYTF
TRBJ2-3	-	-	TRBV12-3/TRBV12-4	11	TGTGCCAGCAGTTTAGGTGATACGCAGTATTTT	CASSLGDTQYF
TRBJ2-7	few	-	TRBV12-3/TRBV12-4	12	TGTGCCAGCAGTCCGAGCTCCTACGAGCAGTACTTC	CASSPSSYEQYF
TRBJ2-5	-	TRBD2	TRBV23-1	16	TGCGCCAGCAGTCAATCAGTTGGGGGGGGCCAAGAGACCCAGTACTTC	CASSQSVGGGQETQYF
TRBJ1-2	-	-	TRBV11-1	12	TGTGCCAGCAGCATACAGGGCTATGGCTACACCTTC	CASSIQGYGYTF
TRBJ1-5	-	-	TRBV2	15	TGTGCCAGCAAAAGAGGGAGGTATAGCAATCAGCCCCAGCATTTT	CASKRGRYSNQPQHF
TRBJ1-6	-	-	TRBV5-1	15	TGCGCCAGCAACAAGGAGGGATACTATAATTCACCCCTCCACTTT	CASNKEGYYNSPLHF
TRBJ2-7	-	-	TRBV21-1	16	TGTGCCAGCAGCATCGACGGGACTAGTAATATATACGAGCAGTACTTC	CASSIDGTSNIYEQYF